This T cell receptor beta chain was captured in a study of vaccination and CD4 T cells after COVID-19. Sequenced with the Oncomine TCR Beta short-read assay was DNA taken from cultured CD4+ T cells. TCRdb itself ran the PCR reads through MiXCR, one entry per CDR3 protein. This table has over 15,000 distinct CDR3 sequences, around 60% appearing once. Noted treatment: roughly 11-day PBMC culture with coronavirus spike peptide pools or control peptides (ViraFEST assay). In the case of this clonotype: Its specificity is unknown.

The CDR3 covers 16 residues. V trimming: 0 bases; J trimming: 7 bases; junction bases outside the gene matches: 12. Germline V CDR1 and CDR2: DFQATT, SNEGSKA (reference sequence). This sequence was found in a human donor who had recovered from COVID-19. This sequence joins TRBV20-1 and TRBJ2-1; 7 bases agree with TRBD2. Sequenced input: CD4+ T cells from blood, cultured in vitro. CDR3 region: CSARDPSGGAGNEQFF. CDR3 sequence (DNA): TGCAGTGCTAGAGACCCTAGCGGAGGGGCCGGGAATGAGCAGTTCTTC.